The 17 T cell receptor beta chains presented below share a single source sample, sequenced in a study of post-analysis software for immune sequencing data. Their antigen targets remain unknown. Study observations and caveats: Patients had higher frequencies than controls of roughly five TRBV segments, including TRBV5-6, TRBV5-1 and TRBV20-1.

cDNA libraries for TCR beta contained unique molecular identifiers. TCRdb called the PCR reads again in MiXCR, with one record for every CDR3 protein. The top ten hold around 10% of the sample, which has fewer than 600,000 distinct CDR3 sequences, under 55% seen once. The specimen was blood. Receptors were obtained from a girl aged 5-17 years with multiple sclerosis.

The sample holds a few counts of this clonotype. V and J are TRBV12-3 or TRBV12-4 and TRBJ2-6; D is uncertain. The CDR3 totals 15 residues. Trimming left V 3 bases short and J 0 bases short, with 6 bases between. CDR3 DNA: TGTGCCAGCAGTTTCCAGAGCTCTGGGGCCAACGTCCTGACTTTC. Its translation is CASSFQSSGANVLTF.

The V call is TRBV3-1, the J call TRBJ2-7, with unresolved D. The V gene's germline CDR1 is LGHDT and CDR2 YNNKEL (reference sequence). V was cut by 0 bases and J by 2 bases, with 5 bases left in between. The CDR3 runs to 13 residues. The CDR3 here is CASSQDSAYEQYF. CDR3 in DNA: TGTGCCAGCAGCCAAGACTCCGCCTACGAGCAGTACTTC.

A word on this clonotype: A much bigger clone sits one base away, suggesting this may be a read error. The V call is TRBV20-1, the J call TRBJ2-4; D call uncertain. The DNA end is a closer match to TRBJ2-7, so the J assignment may be wrong. Germline CDR1 is DFQATT and CDR2 is SNEGSKA (reference sequence). The CDR3 extends over 14 amino acids. DNA of the CDR3: TGCAGTGCTAGGACCCAGGACGGAACTTACGAGCAGTACTTC. Encoded protein: CSARTQDGTYEQYF.

The chain joins TRBV28 to TRBJ2-5; tentatively, D is TRBD1 or TRBD2 (6 bases each). Trimming cost V 6 bases and J 5 bases, with 16 bases left between them. There are 14 residues in the CDR3. Germline CDR1 MDHEN, CDR2 SYDVKM. CDR3 sequence: CASRLLGAGETQYF. The CDR3, as DNA: TGTGCCAGCAGGCTCCTGGGGGCGGGGGAGACCCAGTACTTC.

This clonotype was counted once. This chain links TRBV5-1 with TRBJ2-1; D may correspond to TRBD1 or TRBD2 (6 bases each). Trimming took off 2 bases at V and 9 bases at J, with 21 bases between the two ends. The germline CDR1 and CDR2 sequences are SGHRS and YFSETQ. There are 16 residues in the CDR3. CDR3 sequence: CASSLRDRGQYGEQFF. The CDR3, as DNA: TGCGCCAGCAGCTTACGCGACCGGGGGCAATACGGTGAGCAGTTCTTC. The full variable domain, in which reference TRBV5-1 and TRBJ2-1 provide the parts outside the CDR3, is KAGVTQTPRYLIKTRGQQVTLSCSPISGHRSVSWYQQTPGQGLQFLFEYFSETQRNKGNFPGRFSGRQFSNSRSEMNVSTLELGDSALYLCASSLRDRGQYGEQFFGPGTRLTVL.

In this sample, this clonotype turned up once. The chain has TRBV20-1 and TRBJ1-5, with 7 bases identical to TRBD1. Germline V lookup: CDR1 DFQATT, CDR2 SNEGSKA (reference sequence). V lost 5 bases, J lost 6 bases, and 7 bases stayed unmatched. The CDR3 runs 13 residues. The DNA for the CDR3 is TGCAGTGCTCAAGACAGGGTGGGTCAGCCCCAGCATTTT. Encoded protein: CSAQDRVGQPQHF.

The rearrangement uses TRBV3-1 and TRBJ1-2; 9 bases align to TRBD1. The V segment lost 3 bases and the J segment 0 bases; nucleotides outside the gene matches: 5. The CDR3 sequence is 16 residues long. The germline CDR1 and CDR2 sequences are LGHDT and YNNKEL (reference sequence). The DNA of the CDR3 is TGTGCCAGCAGCCATGGGACAGGGCGAACTAACTATGGCTACACCTTC. It specifies CASSHGTGRTNYGYTF.

This sequence joins TRBV7-3 and TRBJ2-1, with D possibly being TRBD1 (6 bases). Germline V CDR1 and CDR2: SGHTA, FQGTGA. Trimming took off 5 bases at V and 4 bases at J, with 12 bases between the two ends. The CDR3 runs 14 residues. The CDR3 is CASSRGQGYNEQFF. CDR3 nucleotides: TGTGCCAGCAGCCGCGGGCAGGGGTACAATGAGCAGTTCTTC.

This sequence joins TRBV29-1 and TRBJ2-1, with D tentatively TRBD1 or TRBD2 (7 bases each). V lost 4 bases and J lost 0, with 16 bases in between. The length of the CDR3 is 16 residues. Germline CDR1 reads SQVTM; CDR2 reads ANQGSEA. Here the CDR3 DNA reads TGCAGCGTTGGGGTCAGGGGGGGGATCTCCTACAATGAGCAGTTCTTC. Translating it yields CSVGVRGGISYNEQFF.

CDR3 nucleotide sequence: TGCAGTGCTGAAACCCCTACGACGCAGTTCTTC. This encodes CSAETPTTQFF. This chain links TRBV20-1 with TRBJ2-1; D ambiguous. V shed 5 bases and J shed 12 bases, with 14 bases lying between them. Germline values: CDR1 DFQATT, CDR2 SNEGSKA (reference sequence). This CDR3 has 11 residues.

The chain recombines TRBV15 with TRBJ1-2; D remains ambiguous. V was trimmed by 3 bases and J by 4 bases, leaving 9 bases between them. This CDR3 has 13 amino acids. CDR1 and CDR2 from the germline V gene are LNHNV and YYDKDF (reference sequence). CDR3 loop: CATSSDWIYGYTF. The CDR3 DNA is TGTGCCACCAGCAGTGATTGGATCTATGGCTACACCTTC.

The chain couples TRBV18 to TRBJ2-6; D is possibly TRBD1 or TRBD2 (5 bases each). CDR3 size: 19 residues. Looked up from germline, CDR1 is KGHSH and CDR2 is LQKENI. V was shortened by 6 bases and J by 1 base, with 22 bases between the two germline ends. This chain's CDR3 is CASSQGRTTTISGANVLTF. CDR3 sequence (DNA): TGTGCCAGCTCGCAGGGACGGACCACGACGATTTCTGGGGCCAACGTCCTGACTTTC.

The rearrangement links TRBV18 to TRBJ2-7; 7 bases are a match to TRBD1. The germline CDR1 and CDR2 sequences are KGHSH and LQKENI. This CDR3 comprises 14 residues. V trimming: 3 bases; J trimming: 7 bases; junction bases outside the gene matches: 9. The CDR3 bases are TGTGCCAGCTCACCGAGGGGGCCCCTCGGGGAGCAGTACTTC. Translation: CASSPRGPLGEQYF. The full variable domain, with the rest looked up from reference TRBV18 and TRBJ2-7, is NAGVMQNPRHLVRRRGQEARLRCSPMKGHSHVYWYRQLPEEGLKFMVYLQKENIIDESGMPKERFSAEFPKEGPSILRIQQVVRGDSAAYFCASSPRGPLGEQYFGPGTRLTVT.

J is TRBJ1-5 and V is TRBV6-2 or TRBV6-3, with 9 positions matching TRBD1. Germline lookup yields CDR1 MNHEY and CDR2 SVGEGT. This CDR3 is 14 amino acids long. V shed 6 bases, J shed 6 bases, and the junction held 6 bases outside the gene matches. The CDR3 bases are TGTGCCAGCAGCCGTACAGGGGGCGGTCAGCCCCAGCATTTT. It codes for CASSRTGGGQPQHF.

The gene calls are TRBV3-1 and TRBJ1-5; D ambiguous. V was pared by 10 bases and J by 0 bases, with 16 bases between. This CDR3 region has 15 residues. CDR1 is LGHDT, CDR2 YNNKEL, per germline (reference sequence). The chain's CDR3 is CATKTERVSNQPQHF. The DNA for the CDR3 is TGTGCCACCAAGACCGAGAGGGTTAGCAATCAGCCCCAGCATTTT.

This chain links TRBV24-1 with TRBJ2-1; D gene unclear. The V and J ends lost 1 base and 4 bases respectively, with 7 bases between them. CDR3 length equals 14 residues. CDR1 and CDR2 (germline): KGHDR, SFDVKD. CDR3 in amino acids: CATSDFGRYNEQFF. The DNA for the CDR3 is TGTGCCACCAGTGATTTCGGAAGGTACAATGAGCAGTTCTTC.

CDR3 nucleotide sequence: TGCAGTGCGTCAGACAGGGGTGGTCTGGGTCAGCCCCAGCATTTT. It yields the protein CSASDRGGLGQPQHF. This chain links TRBV20-1 with TRBJ1-5; the match to TRBD1 covers 8 bases. J lost 6 bases, V lost 6 bases, and 13 bases had no gene match. The CDR3 has 15 residues. Germline CDR1 reads DFQATT; CDR2 reads SNEGSKA (reference sequence).